Listed below are T cell receptor beta chains from one sample, sequenced in a study of T cell responses to AZD1222 COVID-19 vaccine. This table comes from immunoSEQ multiplex PCR, and its TCRdb copy is limited to in-frame clones, with some not included. Here the sample spans 15,000 to 20,000 clones, roughly 81% being singletons. Sequenced here: peripheral blood, sampled 28 days after the second AZD1222 dose. These receptors were collected from an adult who received the AZD1222 COVID-19 vaccine. Both conserved end residues are part of each CDR3. The D gene is left open where the match is weak. Clone size is given for some rows only: seen once, a few or many times, or a class if the clone is expanded.

>TRBJ2-5|TRBV7-2|NA|NA
CASSPPENQETQYF
TGTGCCAGCAGCCCCCCCGAGAACCAAGAGACCCAGTACTTC
>TRBJ2-3|TRBV2|NA|TRBD1
CASSGDRGTDTQYF
TGTGCCAGCTCGGGGGACAGGGGCACAGATACGCAGTATTTT
>TRBJ2-7|TRBV4-2|NA|TRBD1
CASSETDRGRIHEQYF
TGTGCCAGCAGCGAGACCGACAGGGGGCGAATCCACGAGCAGTACTTC
>TRBJ1-1|TRBV6-5|NA|TRBD1
CASSAGQGNTEAFF
TGTGCCAGCAGCGCAGGACAGGGAAACACTGAAGCTTTCTTT
>TRBJ2-5|TRBV18|NA|NA
CASSPGTQETQYF
TGTGCCAGCTCACCCGGGACTCAAGAGACCCAGTACTTC
>TRBJ1-1|TRBV12-3/TRBV12-4|once|NA
CASSIGLEAFF
TGTGCCAGCAGTATCGGACTGGAAGCTTTCTTT
>TRBJ2-5|TRBV7-9|NA|NA
CASSLWGAGGETQYF
TGTGCCAGCAGCTTATGGGGGGCCGGGGGAGAGACCCAGTACTTC
>TRBJ2-5|TRBV6-5|NA|TRBD1
CASTAGTGLSETQYF
TGTGCCAGCACCGCCGGGACAGGGTTGTCGGAGACCCAGTACTTC
>TRBJ1-4|TRBV10-3|NA|TRBD1
CAISDPRQGANEKLFF
TGTGCCATCAGTGACCCCAGACAGGGCGCTAATGAAAAACTGTTTTTT
>TRBJ2-6|TRBV6-5|medium-sized|NA
CASRGSGANVLTF
TGTGCCAGCAGGGGCTCTGGGGCCAACGTCCTGACTTTC
>TRBJ1-6|TRBV6-5|few|TRBD1
CASSLTGSMDSPLHF
TGTGCCAGCAGCTTGACAGGGTCAATGGATTCACCCCTCCACTTT
>TRBJ2-6|TRBV6-5|once|NA
CASSYGLSGANVLTF
TGTGCCAGCAGTTACGGGCTCTCTGGGGCCAACGTCCTGACTTTC
>TRBJ1-2|TRBV30|NA|TRBD1
CAWVTGAPPHYGYTF
TGTGCCTGGGTTACAGGGGCACCCCCTCACTATGGCTACACCTTC
>TRBJ2-7|TRBV9|NA|TRBD2
CASSKWGGDPYEQYF
TGTGCCAGCAGCAAATGGGGGGGGGACCCCTACGAGCAGTACTTC
>TRBJ1-2|TRBV14|few|NA
CASSPPPIGGYTF
TGTGCCAGCAGCCCGCCTCCAATTGGTGGCTACACCTTC
>TRBJ2-1|TRBV7-2|NA|NA
CASSLERDDEQFF
TGTGCCAGCAGCTTAGAAAGGGACGATGAGCAGTTCTTC
>TRBJ1-4|TRBV5-6|few|TRBD1
CASSLQGANEKLFF
TGTGCCAGCAGCTTACAGGGGGCTAATGAAAAACTGTTTTTT
>TRBJ2-7|TRBV19|NA|NA
CASSTLESYEQYF
TGTGCCAGTAGTACCCTAGAGTCCTACGAGCAGTACTTC
>TRBJ1-4|TRBV27|NA|NA
CASSLSKSFPATNEKLFF
TGTGCCAGCAGTTTATCGAAATCGTTCCCCGCAACTAATGAAAAACTGTTTTTT
>TRBJ2-7|TRBV4-3|NA|NA
CASSPRVQRNFYEQYF
TGCGCCAGCAGCCCGAGGGTACAGAGAAATTTCTACGAGCAGTACTTC
>TRBJ2-1|TRBV7-2|NA|NA
CASSLRDTNNEQFF
TGTGCCAGCAGCCTCCGGGACACCAACAATGAGCAGTTCTTC
>TRBJ2-6|TRBV4-1|NA|TRBD1
CASSQPDRGGANVLTF
TGCGCCAGCAGCCAACCCGACAGGGGAGGGGCCAACGTCCTGACTTTC
>TRBJ2-3|TRBV9|NA|NA
CASSPFSGSTDTQYF
TGTGCCAGCAGCCCTTTTAGCGGCAGCACAGATACGCAGTATTTT
>TRBJ1-3|TRBV7-2|NA|NA
CASSPSWGSGNTIYF
TGTGCCAGCAGTCCGTCTTGGGGCTCTGGAAACACCATATATTTT
>TRBJ2-1|TRBV6-2/TRBV6-3|NA|NA
CASSSLDEQFF
TGTGCCAGCAGTTCTCTAGATGAGCAGTTCTTC
>TRBJ1-1|TRBV6-4|few|NA
CASSLDATGTDTEAFF
TGTGCCAGCAGTCTCGATGCAACAGGGACGGACACTGAAGCTTTCTTT
>TRBJ1-1|TRBV6-2/TRBV6-3|NA|NA
CASSYAVVQADKAFF
TGTGCCAGCAGTTACGCCGTAGTCCAGGCCGATAAAGCTTTCTTT
>TRBJ1-5|TRBV7-8|NA|NA
CASSVRALNQPQHF
TGTGCCAGCAGCGTCAGGGCCCTAAATCAGCCCCAGCATTTT
>TRBJ2-2|TRBV24-1|NA|NA
CATREKLTGPVNTGELFF
TGTGCCACCCGGGAGAAACTTACAGGGCCAGTGAACACCGGGGAGCTGTTTTTT
>TRBJ2-7|TRBV4-1|NA|TRBD2
CASSQDLRLAIYEQYF
TGCGCCAGCAGCCAAGATCTAAGACTAGCAATCTACGAGCAGTACTTC
>TRBJ2-1|TRBV20-1|few|TRBD1
CSASEGAGNEQFF
TGCAGTGCTAGTGAGGGGGCGGGCAATGAGCAGTTCTTC
>TRBJ1-6|TRBV12-3/TRBV12-4|NA|NA
CASSLSQNSPLHF
TGTGCCAGCAGTTTGTCCCAGAATTCACCCCTCCACTTT
>TRBJ1-2|TRBV11-3|NA|NA
CASSETQNYGYTF
TGTGCCAGCAGCGAAACCCAGAACTATGGCTACACCTTC
>TRBJ2-7|TRBV4-3|NA|TRBD1
CASSQVHGQGGEQYF
TGCGCCAGCAGCCAAGTCCACGGACAGGGGGGGGAGCAGTACTTC
>TRBJ1-5|TRBV4-1|NA|NA
CASSQEGRTQPQHF
TGCGCCAGCAGCCAAGAGGGCAGGACACAGCCCCAGCATTTT
>TRBJ2-4|TRBV29-1|NA|NA
CSAHGGNIQYF
TGCAGCGCTCATGGGGGAAACATTCAGTACTTC
>TRBJ2-3|TRBV5-4|NA|TRBD2
CASSLARTSVDTQYF
TGTGCCAGCAGCTTGGCTCGGACTAGCGTAGATACGCAGTATTTT
>TRBJ2-5|TRBV5-6|NA|NA
CASSLANGAEETQYF
TGTGCCAGCAGCTTGGCCAACGGAGCTGAAGAGACCCAGTACTTC
>TRBJ1-5|TRBV9|NA|NA
CASSLGWGSNQPQHF
TGTGCCAGCAGCCTCGGGTGGGGAAGCAATCAGCCCCAGCATTTT
>TRBJ2-1|TRBV11-3|NA|TRBD1
CASSHRGPSTGDEQFF
TGTGCCAGCAGCCACCGGGGCCCCTCGACAGGGGATGAGCAGTTCTTC
>TRBJ1-6|TRBV27|medium-sized|NA
CASSFGGGISSPLHF
TGTGCCAGCAGTTTTGGGGGGGGGATAAGTTCACCCCTCCACTTT
>TRBJ1-2|TRBV19|NA|NA
CASSRQINNYGYTF
TGTGCCAGTAGTCGACAGATAAATAACTATGGCTACACCTTC
>TRBJ2-2|TRBV5-1|NA|NA
CASSFSPGDSGELFF
TGCGCCAGCAGCTTTTCCCCAGGGGATTCCGGGGAGCTGTTTTTT
>TRBJ2-3|TRBV24-1|NA|NA
CATSDSSWGDTQYF
TGTGCCACCAGTGACTCCTCCTGGGGAGATACGCAGTATTTT
>TRBJ1-3|TRBV6-5|few|TRBD1
CASSDRASGNTIYF
TGTGCCAGCAGCGACAGGGCCTCTGGAAACACCATATATTTT
>TRBJ2-7|TRBV3-1/TRBV3-2|NA|NA
CASSRAGGDEQYF
TGTGCCAGCAGCCGAGCTGGGGGAGACGAGCAGTACTTC
>TRBJ2-5|TRBV6-5|NA|TRBD1
CASYRQGASETQYF
TGTGCCAGCTACCGACAGGGGGCATCAGAGACCCAGTACTTC
>TRBJ2-1|TRBV5-1|NA|TRBD2
CASSSPSSGGVRYNEQFF
TGCGCCAGCAGCTCCCCCTCTAGCGGGGGGGTTCGCTACAATGAGCAGTTCTTC
>TRBJ2-1|TRBV9|NA|TRBD2
CASSVDWGGAVEQFF
TGTGCCAGCAGCGTAGATTGGGGGGGAGCGGTTGAGCAGTTCTTC